This entry features one T cell receptor (beta chain) sequence. Profiling relied on immunoSEQ multiplex PCR, and the TCRdb table lists in-frame clones only, not all of them. The sample lists over 90,000 clones, around 72% occurring once. This sample stems from a study of blood T cell repertoires in COVID-19. Study background: Acute and convalescent COVID-19 specimens originated in the United States, Italy and Spain.

Enrollment of patients from Seattle took place during active infection, with longitudinal follow-up. This TCR was recovered from a man in his 70s with COVID-19, enrolled during active disease. Sample: peripheral blood.

CDR3: CASSLLYYNEQFF. The CDR3, as DNA: TGTGCCAGCAGCCTCCTCTACTACAATGAGCAGTTCTTC. This chain connects TRBV9 to TRBJ2-1; no definite D call. V was shortened by 4 bases and J by 3 bases, with 8 bases between the two germline ends. The CDR3 spans 13 residues. Germline values: CDR1 SGDLS, CDR2 YYNGEE.